This T cell receptor beta chain was captured in a study of blood T cell repertoires in COVID-19. Study as a whole: The samples span acute and convalescent COVID-19 from the United States, Italy and Spain.

Per the authors' pipeline: Amplifying reference gene primers gave estimates of nucleated cell counts. Measured with immunoSEQ multiplex PCR; TCRdb has only the in-frame clones, and not every one. The DNA was the basis for D and trimming; V, J and clone size are from that table. The sample contains 28,000 or so clones, more than 85% of which appear only once. Deletions cut 5 bases from V and 0 bases from J, with 14 bases between. This CDR3 contains 17 residues. CDR1 is SGHAT and CDR2 is FQNNGV in the germline V gene. Sequencing was performed on peripheral blood. This TCR derives from a human donor with active COVID-19. The donor label of this sample is uncertain. The chain carries TRBV11-2 and TRBJ1-6, with a possible D match to TRBD1 (6 bases). CDR3 in amino acids: CASSPTGLGSYNSPLHF. The CDR3 nucleotides are TGTGCCAGCAGCCCCACAGGGCTAGGCTCCTATAATTCACCCCTCCACTTT. The complete variable domain, with remaining parts taken from reference TRBV11-2 and TRBJ1-6, reads EAGVAQSPRYKIIEKRQSVAFWCNPISGHATLYWYQQILGQGPKLLIQFQNNGVVDDSQLPKDRFSAERLKGVDSTLKIQPAKLEDSAVYLCASSPTGLGSYNSPLHFGNGTRLTVT.